The entry that follows covers one TCR beta chain sequence. Its antigen is unknown. No base quality information exists; no much larger clone differs at one position. The CDR3 goes from the cysteine to the phenylalanine over 16 residues. Only the CDR3 part of the read is kept: 48 bases, read in frame from the first base. CDR1 and CDR2, per the germline V gene (reference sequence), are MNHEY and SMNVEV. Ends trimmed: V by 3 bases, J by 7 bases; bases unmatched to a gene: 8. This record comes from a study of blood T cell repertoires in COVID-19 (TCRdb year 2020). Describing the broader study: The collaborator samples originated in the United States, Italy and Spain and spanned the acute and convalescent phases of COVID-19. The material from the prospective study consisted of cDNA or gDNA derived from T cells, B-cell-depleted T cells, or PBMCs. The dataset comprised deeply sampled blood TCRbeta repertoires from subjects exposed to, actively infected with, or recovered from COVID-19. The repertoires were released in a freely available public database meant as a resource for research on the immune response to SARS-CoV-2. The samples were drawn from the first 160 participants of the ongoing ImmuneRACE study and from 1,254 subjects provided by 6 global collaborators. Sample metadata almost always included a de-identified subject ID, COVID-19 status, age in years and sex. Where available, HLA class I and class II types were taken from metadata supplied by the sample provider and were not determined by assay-based typing.

The immunoSEQ Assay, a bias-controlled multiplex PCR, was used to amplify TCRbeta CDR3 regions from genomic DNA. The original methods were these. Within the assay, amplification of reference gene primers was used to estimate how many nucleated cells each sample contained. To quantify the absolute abundance of each unique TCRbeta CDR3 rearrangement, sequence reads were collapsed and filtered. Productive Simpson clonality was computed per sample as the square root of Simpson's diversity index over productive rearrangements. Drawn from immuneACCESS, this table holds only the in-frame rearrangements with V and J called that TCRdb kept. Clones are partly lost; checked studies trace under half to an unresolved V gene and leave the rest unexplained. That table is the source of V, J and clone size, and D and trimming were worked out from the DNA. The sample data list about 100,000 clones, and 87% of these were observed just once. The ten largest make up 4% to 5.5% of the sample.

What the work shows at the level of the full study, not this receptor alone: The amount of clinical and demographic metadata varied by source and participant and was provided uncurated.

In Seattle, one collaborating source enrolled patients while the infection was active and tracked those patients longitudinally over the course of disease. Collaborating institutions collected whole blood in K2EDTA tubes following their own protocols. Collaborator samples were shipped for TCRbeta analysis as frozen whole blood, isolated PBMCs, or DNA extracted from either sample type. The V and J genes are TRBV27 and TRBJ1-4; the central 10 bases match TRBD1. The clonotype was recovered from a woman between 50 and 59 years old with COVID-19, enrolled during active disease. Material: peripheral blood. The nucleotide sequence reads as follows: TGTGCCAGCAGTTTTTATCCGGACAGGGGGATTGAAAAACTGTTTTTT. Its protein is CASSFYPDRGIEKLFF.